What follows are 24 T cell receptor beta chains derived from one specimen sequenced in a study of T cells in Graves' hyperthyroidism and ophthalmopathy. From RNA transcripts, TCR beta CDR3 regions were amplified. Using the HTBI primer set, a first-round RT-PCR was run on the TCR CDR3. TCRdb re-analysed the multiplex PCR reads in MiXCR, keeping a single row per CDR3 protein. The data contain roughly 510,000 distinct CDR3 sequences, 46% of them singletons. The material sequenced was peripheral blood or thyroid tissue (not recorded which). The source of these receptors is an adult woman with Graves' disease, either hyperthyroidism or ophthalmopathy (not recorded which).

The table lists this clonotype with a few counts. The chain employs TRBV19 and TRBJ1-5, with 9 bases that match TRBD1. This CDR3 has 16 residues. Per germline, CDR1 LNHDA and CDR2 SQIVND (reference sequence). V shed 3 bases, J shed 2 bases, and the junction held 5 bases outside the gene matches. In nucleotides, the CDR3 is TGTGCCAGTAGTATTAACAGGGGGCGAGGCAATCAGCCCCAGCATTTT. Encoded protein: CASSINRGRGNQPQHF.

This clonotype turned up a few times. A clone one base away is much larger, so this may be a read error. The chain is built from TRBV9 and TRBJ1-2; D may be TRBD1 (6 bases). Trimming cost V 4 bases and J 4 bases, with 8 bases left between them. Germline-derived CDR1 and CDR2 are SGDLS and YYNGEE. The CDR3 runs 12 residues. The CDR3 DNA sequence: TGTGCCAGCAGCTCAGGGGTCTATGGCTACACCTTC. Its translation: CASSSGVYGYTF. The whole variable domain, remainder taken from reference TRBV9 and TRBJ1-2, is DSGVTQTPKHLITATGQRVTLRCSPRSGDLSVYWYQQSLDQGLQFLIQYYNGEERAKGNILERFSAQQFPDLHSELNLSSLELGDSALYFCASSSGVYGYTFGSGTRLTVV.

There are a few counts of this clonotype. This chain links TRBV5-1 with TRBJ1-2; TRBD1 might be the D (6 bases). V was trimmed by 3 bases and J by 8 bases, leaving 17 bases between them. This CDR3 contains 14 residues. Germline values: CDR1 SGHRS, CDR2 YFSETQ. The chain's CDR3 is CASSWTAQGRGYTF. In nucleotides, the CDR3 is TGCGCCAGCAGCTGGACAGCGCAGGGTAGGGGCTACACCTTC.

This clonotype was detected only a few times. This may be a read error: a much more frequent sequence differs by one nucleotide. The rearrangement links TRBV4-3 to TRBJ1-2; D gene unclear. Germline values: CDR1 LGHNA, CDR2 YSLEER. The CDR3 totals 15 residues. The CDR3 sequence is CSSSQVSGYNYGYTF. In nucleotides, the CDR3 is TGCTCCAGCAGCCAAGTTTCAGGATACAACTATGGCTACACCTTC.

The CDR3 DNA reads as TGTGCCAGCAGTTTACGGGGGGCGGTGTACGAGCAGTACTTC. Translated: CASSLRGAVYEQYF. J is TRBJ2-7 and V is TRBV12-3 or TRBV12-4; TRBD2 might be the D (7 bases). The CDR3 is 14 amino acids. Trimming cost V 2 bases and J 4 bases, with 12 bases left between them.

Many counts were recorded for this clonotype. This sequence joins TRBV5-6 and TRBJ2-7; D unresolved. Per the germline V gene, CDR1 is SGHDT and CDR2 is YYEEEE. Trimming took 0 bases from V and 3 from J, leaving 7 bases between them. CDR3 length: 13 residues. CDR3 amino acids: CASSLASGYEQYF. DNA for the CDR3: TGTGCCAGCAGCTTGGCCAGTGGCTACGAGCAGTACTTC.

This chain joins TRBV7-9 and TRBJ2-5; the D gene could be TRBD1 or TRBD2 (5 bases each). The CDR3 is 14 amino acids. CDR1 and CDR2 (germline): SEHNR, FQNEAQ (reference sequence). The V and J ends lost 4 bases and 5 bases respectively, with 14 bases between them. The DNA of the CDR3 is TGTGCCAGCAGCTCCGGGACGCCGAGGGAGACCCAGTACTTC. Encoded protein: CASSSGTPRETQYF.

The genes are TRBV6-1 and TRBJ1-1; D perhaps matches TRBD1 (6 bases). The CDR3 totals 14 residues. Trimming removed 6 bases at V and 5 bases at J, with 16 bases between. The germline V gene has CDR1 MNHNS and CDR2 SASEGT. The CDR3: CASRPGVGRTEAFF. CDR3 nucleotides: TGTGCCAGCAGACCAGGGGTAGGGAGAACTGAAGCTTTCTTT.

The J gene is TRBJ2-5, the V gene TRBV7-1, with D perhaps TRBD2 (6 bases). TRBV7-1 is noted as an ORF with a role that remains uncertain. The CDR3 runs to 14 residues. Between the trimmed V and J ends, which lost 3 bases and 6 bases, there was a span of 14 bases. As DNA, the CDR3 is TGTGCCAGCAGCTCTGACGGGGGTTTTAAGACCCAGTACTTC. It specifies CASSSDGGFKTQYF.

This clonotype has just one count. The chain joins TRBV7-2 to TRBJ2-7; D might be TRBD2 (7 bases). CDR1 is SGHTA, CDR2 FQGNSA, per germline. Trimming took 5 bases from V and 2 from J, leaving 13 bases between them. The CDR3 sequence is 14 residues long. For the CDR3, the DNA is TGTGCCAGCAGCACAGGGAGGGCTGCCTACGAGCAGTACTTC. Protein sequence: CASSTGRAAYEQYF. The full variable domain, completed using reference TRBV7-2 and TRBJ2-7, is GAGVSQSPSNKVTEKGKDVELRCDPISGHTALYWYRQSLGQGLEFLIYFQGNSAPDKSGLPSDRFSAERTGGSVSTLTIQRTQQEDSAVYLCASSTGRAAYEQYFGPGTRLTVT.

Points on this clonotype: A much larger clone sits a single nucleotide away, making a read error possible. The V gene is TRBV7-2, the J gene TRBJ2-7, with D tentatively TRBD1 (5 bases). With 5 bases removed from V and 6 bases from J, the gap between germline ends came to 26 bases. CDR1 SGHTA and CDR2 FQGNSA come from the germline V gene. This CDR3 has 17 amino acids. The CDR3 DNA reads TGTGCCAGCAGCGTAGGTCCTGGACACACGATAGCCTGCGAGCAGTACTTC. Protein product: CASSVGPGHTIACEQYF.

The CDR3 spells CASRGLTGGNQPQHF. CDR3 sequence (DNA): TGTGCCAGTAGGGGCCTTACAGGTGGCAATCAGCCCCAGCATTTT. J is TRBJ1-5 and V is TRBV19; perhaps TRBD1 as D (5 bases). The germline CDR1 and CDR2 sequences are LNHDA and SQIVND (reference sequence). The CDR3 length is 15 residues. Trimming took 6 bases from V and 2 from J, leaving 14 bases between them.

The CDR3 region is CASSIGSGVGSEPQHF. The CDR3 bases are TGTGCCAGTAGTATAGGATCCGGAGTAGGGTCCGAGCCCCAGCATTTT. The genes are TRBV19 and TRBJ1-5; D gene unclear. The germline CDR1 and CDR2 sequences are LNHDA and SQIVND (reference sequence). The V and J ends lost 1 base and 8 bases respectively, with 18 bases between them. The CDR3 runs 16 residues.

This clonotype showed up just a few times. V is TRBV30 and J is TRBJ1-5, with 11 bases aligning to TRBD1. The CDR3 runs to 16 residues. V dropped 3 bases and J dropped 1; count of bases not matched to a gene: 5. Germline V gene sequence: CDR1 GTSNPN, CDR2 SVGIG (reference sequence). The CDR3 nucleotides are TGTGCCTGGAGCGGACAGGGGGCCTGGAGCAATCAGCCCCAGCATTTT. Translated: CAWSGQGAWSNQPQHF.

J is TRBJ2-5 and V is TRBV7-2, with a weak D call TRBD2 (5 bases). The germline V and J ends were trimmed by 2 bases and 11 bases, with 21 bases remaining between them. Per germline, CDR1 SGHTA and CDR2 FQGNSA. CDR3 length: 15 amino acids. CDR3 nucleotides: TGTGCCAGCAGCTTAAGCGGAAGCTCCTACAATGAGCAGTACTTC. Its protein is CASSLSGSSYNEQYF. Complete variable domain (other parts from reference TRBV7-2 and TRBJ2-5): GAGVSQSPSNKVTEKGKDVELRCDPISGHTALYWYRQSLGQGLEFLIYFQGNSAPDKSGLPSDRFSAERTGGSVSTLTIQRTQQEDSAVYLCASSLSGSSYNEQYFGPGTRLLVL.

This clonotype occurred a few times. CDR3 DNA: TGTGCCAGCAGTTTTCCAGGGGGGGGTGCTTTCTTT. Residues: CASSFPGGGAFF. The V gene is TRBV28, the J gene TRBJ1-1; 7 bases align to TRBD1. Germline V lookup: CDR1 MDHEN, CDR2 SYDVKM. V was clipped by 3 bases and J by 11 bases; unmatched bases: 6. There are 12 residues in the CDR3.

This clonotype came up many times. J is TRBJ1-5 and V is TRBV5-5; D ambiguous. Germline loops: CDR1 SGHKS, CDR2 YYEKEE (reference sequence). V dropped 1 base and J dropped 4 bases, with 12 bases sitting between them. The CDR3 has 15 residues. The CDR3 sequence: CASSLTGQENQPQHF. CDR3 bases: TGTGCCAGCAGCTTGACGGGCCAGGAGAATCAGCCCCAGCATTTT.

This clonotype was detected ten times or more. The CDR3 sequence is CSAPGRGTTEAFF. CDR3 coding DNA: TGCAGTGCTCCTGGACGGGGAACCACTGAAGCTTTCTTT. The V and J genes are TRBV20-1 and TRBJ1-1, with D unclear. Germline V CDR1 and CDR2: DFQATT, SNEGSKA (reference sequence). The CDR3 consists of 13 residues. The V gene lost 5 bases and the J gene lost 4 bases, with 14 bases spanning the gap.

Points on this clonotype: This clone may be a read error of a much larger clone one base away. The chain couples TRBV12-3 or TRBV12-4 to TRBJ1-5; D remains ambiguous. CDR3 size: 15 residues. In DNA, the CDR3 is TGTGCCAGCGGTTTAGGGTTGAATAGCAATCAGCCCCAGCATTTT. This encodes CASGLGLNSNQPQHF.

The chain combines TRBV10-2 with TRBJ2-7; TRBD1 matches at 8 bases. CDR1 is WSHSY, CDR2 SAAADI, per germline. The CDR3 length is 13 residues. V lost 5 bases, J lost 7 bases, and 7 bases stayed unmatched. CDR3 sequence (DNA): TGCGCCAGCAGTCCCTTGACAGGGGAAGAGCAGTACTTC. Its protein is CASSPLTGEEQYF.

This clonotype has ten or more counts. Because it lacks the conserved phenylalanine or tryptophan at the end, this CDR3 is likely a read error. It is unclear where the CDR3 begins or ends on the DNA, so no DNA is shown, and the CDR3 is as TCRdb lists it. The CDR3 loop is CASSLDGAAPLL. V gene TRBV7-8 combines with J gene TRBJ2-7; the D call TRBD1 from the table was never checked on the DNA. Germline CDR1 reads SGHVS; CDR2 reads FQNEAQ. The CDR3 totals 12 residues, both ends included.

This chain's CDR3 is CASASPLHF. As DNA, the CDR3 is TGTGCCAGTGCCTCACCCCTCCACTTT. The V and J genes are TRBV19 and TRBJ1-6; D gene uncertain. The CDR3 covers 9 residues. V dropped 8 bases and J dropped 10 bases, with 3 bases sitting between them. The germline CDR1 and CDR2 sequences are LNHDA and SQIVND (reference sequence). The whole variable domain, filled in from reference TRBV19 and TRBJ1-6, reads DGGITQSPKYLFRKEGQNVTLSCEQNLNHDAMYWYRQDPGQGLRLIYYSQIVNDFQKGDIAEGYSVSREKKESFPLTVTSAQKNPTAFYLCASASPLHFGNGTRLTVT.

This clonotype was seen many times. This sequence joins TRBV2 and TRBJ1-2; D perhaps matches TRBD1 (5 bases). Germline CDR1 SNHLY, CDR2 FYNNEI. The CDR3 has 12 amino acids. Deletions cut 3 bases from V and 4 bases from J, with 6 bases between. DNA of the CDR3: TGTGCCAGCAGTGAGGACATCTATGGCTACACCTTC. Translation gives CASSEDIYGYTF.

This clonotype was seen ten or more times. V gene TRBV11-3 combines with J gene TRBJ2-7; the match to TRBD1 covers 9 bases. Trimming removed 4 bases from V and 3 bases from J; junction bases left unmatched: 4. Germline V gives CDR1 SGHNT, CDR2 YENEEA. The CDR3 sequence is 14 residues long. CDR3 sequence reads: CASSYDRGNYEQYF. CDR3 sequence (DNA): TGTGCCAGCAGCTACGACAGGGGGAACTACGAGCAGTACTTC.